This T cell receptor beta chain is from a study of OX40 agonist ivuxolimab in advanced cancers. With regard to the full study: The costimulatory receptor OX40 (CD134) was targeted by ivuxolimab, a fully human IgG2 agonistic monoclonal antibody. Intravenous ivuxolimab was administered to patients every 2 weeks at six dose levels: 0.01, 0.1, 0.3, 1.5, 3 and 10 mg/kg. Of the 50 to 55 patients in dose escalation, about 19 had hepatocellular carcinoma, roughly 15 had melanoma, 9 had renal cell carcinoma and 9 had head and neck cancer. The dose-escalation cohort was over 70% male with a mean age of approximately 60 years, ranging from about 23 to 85. Prior anti-PD-1, anti-PD-L1 or anti-CTLA-4 therapy was permitted, and approximately 40% of dose-escalation patients had received checkpoint inhibitors. Partial responses occurred in three dose-escalation patients, of whom one had hepatocellular carcinoma and two had cutaneous melanoma. The purpose of peripheral TCRbeta sequencing was to test whether ivuxolimab changed TCR sequence diversity and led to clonal T-cell expansion. The paper describes the monotherapy dose-escalation part (N of about 52 patients) of the phase I trial of ivuxolimab. The paper's findings and limits, for the study overall: After ivuxolimab, expanded clones were on average more numerous among CD8+ T cells than among CD4+ T cells. At doses from 0.1 to 3.0 mg/kg, clonal expansion was seen in both CD4+ and CD8+ blood T cells between baseline and week 6. Low levels of normalized T-cell clonal expansion were also seen in some nonresponding patients. In the 0.1-3.0 mg/kg groups, partial responders had among the lowest normalized peripheral clonal expansion, particularly in CD8+ T cells. Which antigens the clonally expanded peripheral T cells were specific for was not determined.

For sequencing of the TCRbeta CDR3 region, genomic DNA was extracted from the sorted cells. TCRbeta CDR3 regions were sequenced using the immunoSEQ Assay. The source is immuneACCESS, and TCRdb retained only in-frame sequences with V and J called. Part of the clones is not carried over; for the studies checked, unresolved V genes explain less than half of this, and the remainder is unexplained. In all, the sample holds over 40,000 clones, and approximately 84% of those were seen once. The ten biggest clones cover 4.5% to 5.5% of the sample. Patients with a history of autoimmune disease or receiving systemic immunosuppression were excluded from the trial. Peripheral blood for TCR sequencing was drawn from every dose cohort at baseline, at cycle 4 day 1 and at cycle 7 day 1. The samples were drawn from a first-in-human, open-label, multicenter phase I dose-escalation trial of ivuxolimab. Adults with locally advanced or metastatic melanoma, renal cell, hepatocellular, or head and neck squamous cell carcinoma were enrolled in the trial. Before TCR sequencing, CD4+ T cells and CD8+ T cells were sorted from peripheral blood as separate populations.

The trim is 3 bases for V and 0 bases for J, with a gap of 15 bases between the germline ends. The CDR3 runs 16 amino acids, cysteine and phenylalanine included. Of all the DNA, just the CDR3 is kept, 48 bases in frame from base 1. From the germline V gene, CDR1 is ENHRY and CDR2 is SYGVKD. Details on this clone: Its antigen is currently not known. No clone much larger than this one lies a single base away; base qualities are absent.

The chain employs TRBV10-3 and TRBJ2-7, and TRBD1 may be the D gene, going by 6 matching bases. The TCR sequence derives from an adult with an advanced solid tumor such as melanoma, head and neck, liver or kidney cancer. This sample comprised CD4+ or CD8+ T cells sorted from blood, obtained in a trial of the OX40 agonist ivuxolimab. CDR3 sequence: CAISEPGQPSSYEQYF. The nucleotide sequence is TGTGCCATCAGTGAACCCGGACAGCCTAGCTCCTACGAGCAGTACTTC.